This TCR beta chain was profiled in a study of PD-1 blockade in classical Hodgkin lymphoma. Autologous stem cell transplantation was followed by relapse in every patient, and brentuximab vedotin exposure varied. Patients had relapsed/refractory classical Hodgkin lymphoma with complete response, partial response or progressive disease as best response. Trimming took 2 bases from V and 5 from J, leaving 13 bases between them. This CDR3 has 15 residues. The germline V gene has CDR1 SEHNR and CDR2 FQNEAQ (reference sequence). Using immunoSEQ multiplex PCR, the repertoire was profiled, and TCRdb retains in-frame clones only, with some absent. The profile covers about 94,000 clones, with roughly nine tenths appearing a single time and around 11% taken by the ten largest. Whole-study findings and limits: Newly diagnosed patients and complete responders had comparable diversity at baseline. Relapsed/refractory patients reportedly had the lowest baseline TCR diversity, below newly diagnosed patients, who were below healthy donors.

Comments on this clone: The antigen is not known.

The sample here was peripheral blood mononuclear cells (PBMCs), taken before the second cycle of nivolumab. This sequence originates from a human donor with classical Hodgkin lymphoma. The rearrangement uses TRBV7-9 and TRBJ2-1; weak D call: TRBD2 (7 bases). The CDR3 spells CASSLLQRDNNEQFF. The CDR3 bases are TGTGCCAGCAGCTTACTCCAGCGGGACAACAATGAGCAGTTCTTC.